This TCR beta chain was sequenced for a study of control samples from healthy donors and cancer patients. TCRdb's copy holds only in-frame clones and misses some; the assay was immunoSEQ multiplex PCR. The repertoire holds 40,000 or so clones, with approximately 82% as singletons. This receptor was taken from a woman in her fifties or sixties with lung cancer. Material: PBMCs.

The CDR3: CASSPAGYGGYTF. CDR3 coding DNA: TGTGCCAGCAGCCCCGCAGGGTATGGTGGCTACACCTTC. The rearrangement uses TRBV6-2 or TRBV6-3 and TRBJ1-2; weak D call: TRBD1 (5 bases). This CDR3 has 13 residues. The V end lost 6 bases, the J end lost 7 bases, and 15 bases lay between the germline ends. The germline CDR1 and CDR2 sequences are MNHEY and SVGEGT.